Listed here are 14 T cell receptor beta chains from one sample, sequenced in a study of radiotherapy plus CTLA-4 blockade in lung cancer. Assay: immunoSEQ multiplex PCR; the TCRdb copy retains only in-frame clones and omits some. Among approximately 67,000 clones listed, about four fifths were seen once. The sequences come from peripheral blood, collected from a patient treated with radiotherapy plus ipilimumab. These receptor sequences come from a human donor with non-small cell lung cancer who had a partial response to radiotherapy plus ipilimumab.

This clone came up a few times. The genes are TRBV21-1 and TRBJ2-7; whether TRBD2, the table's D call, matches the DNA was not checked. TRBV21-1 is deemed a pseudogene. The CDR3 length is 17 residues. This CDR3 reads CASSKRLAGGLWDEQYF. For the CDR3, the DNA is TGTGCCAGCAGCAAACGACTAGCGGGAGGGCTTTGGGACGAGCAGTACTTC.

The chain employs TRBV15 and TRBJ2-3; 12 nucleotides match TRBD1. The V gene end was trimmed by 5 bases and the J gene end by 4 bases; junction bases not matched to a gene: 10. The germline V gene has CDR1 LNHNV and CDR2 YYDKDF (reference sequence). The CDR3 has 17 amino acids. For the CDR3, the DNA is TGTGCCACCAGCCACGGTGGGGGACAGGGGGCCGCAGATACGCAGTATTTT. Its protein is CATSHGGGQGAADTQYF.

The CDR3: CASSLERRSSYNEQFF. CDR3 DNA: TGTGCCAGCAGCTTGGAGCGGAGGAGCTCCTACAATGAGCAGTTCTTC. The rearrangement links TRBV7-9 to TRBJ2-1; the D gene is possibly TRBD2 (5 bases). The CDR3 length is 16 residues. V lost 3 bases and J lost 0, with 12 bases in between. Germline V gene data show CDR1 as SEHNR and CDR2 as FQNEAQ (reference sequence).

The rearrangement uses TRBV5-5 and TRBJ1-3; TRBD1 is a possible D gene (6 bases). V shed 4 bases and J shed 0 bases, with 14 bases lying between them. The CDR3 is 16 amino acids. The germline V gene has CDR1 SGHKS and CDR2 YYEKEE (reference sequence). Here the CDR3 reads CASSLADRSSGNTIYF. DNA for the CDR3: TGTGCCAGCAGCCTGGCGGACAGAAGCTCTGGAAACACCATATATTTT.

This clone was found a few times. CDR3 protein: CAWSRGTYNEQFF. The DNA of the CDR3 is TGTGCCTGGAGTCGCGGGACGTACAATGAGCAGTTCTTC. The chain links TRBV30 to TRBJ2-1; TRBD2 might be the D (6 bases). The CDR3 runs to 13 residues. Germline CDR1 GTSNPN, CDR2 SVGIG (reference sequence). The V and J ends lost 2 bases and 4 bases respectively, with 9 bases between them.

The V and J genes are TRBV27 and TRBJ2-5; a weak D match, TRBD1 (5 bases). V shed 5 bases and J shed 3 bases, with 13 bases lying between them. This CDR3 has 14 amino acids. Per the germline V gene, CDR1 is MNHEY and CDR2 is SMNVEV (reference sequence). CDR3 sequence: CASSDYRGKETQYF. Here the CDR3 DNA reads TGTGCCAGCAGTGATTATAGGGGAAAAGAGACCCAGTACTTC.

The CDR3 DNA is TGTGCCAGGCCCCCCGACGGGGGAACCCCCCACGGGGAGCTGTTTTTT. This gives the protein CARPPDGGTPHGELFF. The chain joins TRBV28 to TRBJ2-2; a possible D gene is TRBD2 (6 bases). The ends were cut back, 9 bases at V and 7 bases at J, with 24 bases in the middle. Germline V gene sequence: CDR1 MDHEN, CDR2 SYDVKM. The CDR3 length is 16 residues.

The chain combines TRBV10-1 with TRBJ2-7; D not resolved. CDR3 size: 15 residues. From germline, CDR1 is WNHNN and CDR2 SYGVQD (reference sequence). The V end was cut by 3 bases, the J end by 6 bases, with 18 bases between. For the CDR3, the DNA is TGCGCCAGCAGTGAAGAGTCCGCAGGTTGGGCCGAGCAGTACTTC. Encoded protein: CASSEESAGWAEQYF.

This clone was observed once. V is TRBV15 and J is TRBJ1-5; 7 bases fit TRBD1. J lost 4 bases, V lost 2 bases, and 5 bases had no gene match. The germline gives CDR1 LNHNV, CDR2 YYDKDF (reference sequence). This CDR3 has 15 amino acids. The DNA for the CDR3 is TGTGCCACCAGCAGACGGGGACAGCCGAATCAGCCCCAGCATTTT. Protein sequence: CATSRRGQPNQPQHF. Supplemented by reference TRBV15 and TRBJ1-5, the full variable domain reads DAMVIQNPRYQVTQFGKPVTLSCSQTLNHNVMYWYQQKSSQAPKLLFHYYDKDFNNEADTPDNFQSRRPNTSFCFLDIRSPGLGDTAMYLCATSRRGQPNQPQHFGDGTRLSIL.

The chain carries TRBV21-1 and TRBJ2-7; the table's D gene call, TRBD2, was not cross checked with the DNA. TRBV21-1 is listed as a pseudogene. The CDR3 runs 14 residues. Here the CDR3 DNA reads TGTGCCCCAAACACTGGGAGGGCGAACTACGAGCAGTACTTC. Translated: CAPNTGRANYEQYF.

The chain joins TRBV7-9 to TRBJ2-1; 12 nucleotides align to TRBD2. Germline V CDR1 and CDR2: SEHNR, FQNEAQ (reference sequence). Unmatched junction bases numbered 4, after V lost 3 bases and J lost 1 base. The CDR3 spans 17 residues. CDR3 nucleotides: TGTGCCAGCAGCTTGGCTAGCGGGAGGGCGTCCTACAATGAGCAGTTCTTC. This codes for CASSLASGRASYNEQFF.

The chain carries TRBV4-1 and TRBJ2-5; a possible D gene is TRBD2 (6 bases). CDR1 and CDR2 from the germline V gene are MGHRA and YSYEKL. This CDR3 contains 14 residues. Trimming removed 0 bases from V and 7 bases from J, with 12 bases in between. The CDR3: CASSQEPRGWTQYF. The CDR3, as DNA: TGCGCCAGCAGCCAAGAACCGCGGGGCTGGACCCAGTACTTC.

This rearrangement joins TRBV7-3 to TRBJ2-3; D not resolved. The V end was cut by 5 bases, the J end by 1 base, with 7 bases between. CDR1 and CDR2 from the germline V gene are SGHTA and FQGTGA. CDR3 length equals 13 residues. CDR3 sequence: CASSPLGTDTQYF. The DNA for the CDR3 is TGTGCCAGCAGCCCCCTTGGCACAGATACGCAGTATTTT. The full variable domain, rest sourced from reference TRBV7-3 and TRBJ2-3, is GAGVSQTPSNKVTEKGKYVELRCDPISGHTALYWYRQSLGQGPEFLIYFQGTGAADDSGLPNDRFFAVRPEGSVSTLKIQRTERGDSAVYLCASSPLGTDTQYFGPGTRLTVL.

The genes are TRBV6-1 and TRBJ2-1; TRBD2 aligns across 7 bases. The V segment lost 3 bases and the J segment 0 bases; nucleotides outside the gene matches: 8. This CDR3 has 17 residues. Germline lookup yields CDR1 MNHNS and CDR2 SASEGT. As DNA, the CDR3 is TGTGCCAGCAGTGACGGCTTTTGGGGGGGCTCCTACAATGAGCAGTTCTTC. Translating it yields CASSDGFWGGSYNEQFF.